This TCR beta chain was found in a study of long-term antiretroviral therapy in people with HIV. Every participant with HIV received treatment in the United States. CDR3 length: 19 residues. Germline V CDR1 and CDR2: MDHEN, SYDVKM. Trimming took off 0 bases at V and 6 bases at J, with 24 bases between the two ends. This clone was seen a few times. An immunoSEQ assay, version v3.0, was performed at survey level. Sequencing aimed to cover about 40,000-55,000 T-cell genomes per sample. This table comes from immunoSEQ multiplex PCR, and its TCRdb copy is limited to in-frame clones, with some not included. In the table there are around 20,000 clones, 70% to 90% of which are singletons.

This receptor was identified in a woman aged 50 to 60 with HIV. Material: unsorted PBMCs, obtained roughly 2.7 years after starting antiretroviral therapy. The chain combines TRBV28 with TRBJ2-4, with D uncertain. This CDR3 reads CASSLWLSGGDEDGNIQYF. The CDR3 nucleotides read TGTGCCAGCAGTTTATGGTTGAGTGGTGGGGATGAGGATGGAAACATTCAGTACTTC.